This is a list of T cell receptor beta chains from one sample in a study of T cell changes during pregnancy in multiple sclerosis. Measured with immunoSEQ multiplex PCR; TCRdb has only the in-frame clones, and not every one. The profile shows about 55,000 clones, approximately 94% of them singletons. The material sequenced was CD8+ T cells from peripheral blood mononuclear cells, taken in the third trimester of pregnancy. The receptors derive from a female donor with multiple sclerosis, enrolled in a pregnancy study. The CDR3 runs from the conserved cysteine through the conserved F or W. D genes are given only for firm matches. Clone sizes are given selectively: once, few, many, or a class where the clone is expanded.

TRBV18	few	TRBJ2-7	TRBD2	TGTGCCAGCTTACCGGGAGGGTACAGCGGGGACCCCTCCTACGAGCAGTACTTC	CASLPGGYSGDPSYEQYF
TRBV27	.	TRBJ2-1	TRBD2	TGTGCCAGCAGTCTAGCGGGGAGCTCCTACAATGAGCAGTTCTTC	CASSLAGSSYNEQFF
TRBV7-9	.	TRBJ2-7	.	TGTGCCAGCAGCTCCAGGGAAGCTCCTCCCTACGAGCAGTACTTC	CASSSREAPPYEQYF
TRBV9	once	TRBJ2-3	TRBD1	TGTGCCAGCAGGGGGACAGACCGCGGGGATACGCAGTATTTT	CASRGTDRGDTQYF
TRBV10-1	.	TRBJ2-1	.	TGCGCCAGCAGCACGGCCATAACGGGTGAGCAGTTCTTC	CASSTAITGEQFF
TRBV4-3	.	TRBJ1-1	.	TGCGCCAGCAGCCAAGAATGGGGGGGGGTAAGGGACACTGAAGCTTTCTTT	CASSQEWGGVRDTEAFF
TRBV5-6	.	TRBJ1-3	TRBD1	TGTGCCAGCAGTTCCGGGACAGTGATCTCTGGAAACACCATATATTTT	CASSSGTVISGNTIYF
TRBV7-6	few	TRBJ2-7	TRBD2	TGTGCCAGCAGCTTAGGGTTAGCGGGAGGGACCTACGAGCAGTACTTC	CASSLGLAGGTYEQYF
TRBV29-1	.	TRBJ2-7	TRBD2	TGCAGCGCCGCCGGGGGGGCCTACGAGCAGTACTTC	CSAAGGAYEQYF
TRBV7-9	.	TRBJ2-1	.	TGTGCCAGCAGCTCGACGACAGCCTCCTACAATGAGCAGTTCTTC	CASSSTTASYNEQFF
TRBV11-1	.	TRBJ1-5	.	TGTGCCAGCAGCAAAGGGCGGGGTGGGAGCGGCAATCAGCCCCAGCATTTT	CASSKGRGGSGNQPQHF
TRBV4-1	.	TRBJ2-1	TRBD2	TGCGCCAGCAGCCAACGACTAGCGGGAGAGATCAATGAGCAGTTCTTC	CASSQRLAGEINEQFF
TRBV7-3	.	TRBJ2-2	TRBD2	TGTGCCAGCAGCTTAGCTCTAGCGGGACTCGGGGAGCTGTTTTTT	CASSLALAGLGELFF
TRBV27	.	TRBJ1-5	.	TGTGCCAGCAGCCTTGGCAGCAATCAGCCCCAGCATTTT	CASSLGSNQPQHF
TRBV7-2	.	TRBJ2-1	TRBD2	TGTGCCAGCAGCCCAAGGACTGGATCGGGGGGTGAGCAGTTCTTC	CASSPRTGSGGEQFF
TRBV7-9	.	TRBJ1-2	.	TGTGCCAGCAGCGTGGACAGTTCCTTCTATGGCTACACCTTC	CASSVDSSFYGYTF
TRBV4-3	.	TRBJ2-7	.	TGCGCCAGCAGCCAAGACCCATACAGGACACTCGGTGGGTACGAGCAGTACTTC	CASSQDPYRTLGGYEQYF
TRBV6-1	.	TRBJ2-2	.	TGTGCCAGCAGTCCCGTTACTATAGGTACCGGGGAGCTGTTTTTT	CASSPVTIGTGELFF
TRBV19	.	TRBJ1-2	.	TGTGCCAGTAGTATTTGGGTTTTGGGCAACTATGGCTACACCTTC	CASSIWVLGNYGYTF
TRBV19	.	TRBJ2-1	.	TGTGCCAGTAGTATCGAAGGGGCGGGGTACGATGAGCAGTTCTTC	CASSIEGAGYDEQFF
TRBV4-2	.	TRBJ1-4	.	TGTGCCAGCAGCCAAGAAGGAGTTTGGGTTACAACTAATGAAAAACTGTTTTTT	CASSQEGVWVTTNEKLFF
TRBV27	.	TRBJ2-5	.	TGTGCCAGCAGCCGTGGGGGGGAGACCCAGTACTTC	CASSRGGETQYF
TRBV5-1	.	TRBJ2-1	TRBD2	TGCGCCAGCAGCTGGGGACTAGCGGGACCGGTTGGTGAGCAGTTCTTC	CASSWGLAGPVGEQFF
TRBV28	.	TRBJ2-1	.	TGTGCCAGCAGACCCAGGGTGTCCGATGAGCAGTTCTTC	CASRPRVSDEQFF
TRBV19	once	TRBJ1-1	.	TGTGCCAGTAGTATCTCCAGGAAGAACACTGAAGCTTTCTTT	CASSISRKNTEAFF
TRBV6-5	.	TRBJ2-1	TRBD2	TGTGCCAGCAGTTACACCATTGGACTAGCGGGAGTCCAAGAGTTCTTC	CASSYTIGLAGVQEFF
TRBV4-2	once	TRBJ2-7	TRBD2	TGTGCCAGCAGCCAAGCCACCTTGAGGCTAGCGGGAGTGTATTACGAGCAGTACTTC	CASSQATLRLAGVYYEQYF
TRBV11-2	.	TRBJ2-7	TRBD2	TGTGCCAGCAGCCAAGCGGGAGGGCCCGGGTACGAGCAGTACTTC	CASSQAGGPGYEQYF